Below, 3 T cell receptor beta chains from the same sample are listed, as sequenced in a study of neoadjuvant anti-PD-1 for oral cavity cancer. Time point here: after neoadjuvant nivolumab, at surgical resection. TCRdb's table, derived via immunoSEQ multiplex PCR, lists solely in-frame clones and lacks some. The sample consists of around 8,900 clones, under 80% of them appearing once. The material was PBMCs, obtained after nivolumab (anti-PD-1) treatment. The receptors originated from a person aged 40-85 years with oral cavity squamous cell carcinoma.

The sample holds a few counts of this clone. The chain joins TRBV7-6 to TRBJ2-1; tentatively, D is TRBD1 (5 bases). The germline gives CDR1 SGHVS, CDR2 FNYEAQ. Trimming shortened V by 1 base and J by 0 bases, and 7 bases separated the two germline ends. The CDR3 loop spans 15 amino acids. The CDR3 bases are TGTGCCAGCAGCTTAGATCAGGGCTCCTACAATGAGCAGTTCTTC. The encoded protein is CASSLDQGSYNEQFF.

The rearrangement joins TRBV10-3 to TRBJ1-6; 11 positions agree with TRBD1. The ends lost 4 bases at V and 7 bases at J; junction bases unmatched: 3. CDR3 length: 15 residues. In germline, CDR1 is ENHRY, CDR2 SYGVKD. The CDR3 DNA sequence: TGTGCCATCAGTGGGCGGACAGGGGGCAATTCACCCCTCCACTTT. Translation gives CAISGRTGGNSPLHF.

This clone has only a few counts. The genes are TRBV19 and TRBJ2-7, with no clear D. Trimming shortened V by 5 bases and J by 6 bases, and 17 bases separated the two germline ends. The CDR3 has 14 amino acids. CDR1 and CDR2 (germline): LNHDA, SQIVND (reference sequence). CDR3 DNA: TGTGCCAGTAGTCCCCAGAAAGACATGACCGAGCAGTACTTC. Its protein is CASSPQKDMTEQYF. The full variable domain, with the rest looked up from reference TRBV19 and TRBJ2-7, is DGGITQSPKYLFRKEGQNVTLSCEQNLNHDAMYWYRQDPGQGLRLIYYSQIVNDFQKGDIAEGYSVSREKKESFPLTVTSAQKNPTAFYLCASSPQKDMTEQYFGPGTRLTVT.